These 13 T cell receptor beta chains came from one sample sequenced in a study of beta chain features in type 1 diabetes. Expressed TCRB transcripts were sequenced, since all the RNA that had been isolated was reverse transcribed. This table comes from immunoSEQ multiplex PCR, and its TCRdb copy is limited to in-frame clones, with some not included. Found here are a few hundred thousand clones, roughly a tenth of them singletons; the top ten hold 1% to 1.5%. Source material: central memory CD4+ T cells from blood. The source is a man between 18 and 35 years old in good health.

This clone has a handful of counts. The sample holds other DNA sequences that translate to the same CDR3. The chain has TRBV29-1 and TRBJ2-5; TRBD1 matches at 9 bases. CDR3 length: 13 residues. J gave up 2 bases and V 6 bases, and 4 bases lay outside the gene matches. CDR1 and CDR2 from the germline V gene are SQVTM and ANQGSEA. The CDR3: CSVRQGGQETQYF. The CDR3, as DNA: TGCAGCGTACGACAGGGGGGACAAGAGACCCAGTACTTC.

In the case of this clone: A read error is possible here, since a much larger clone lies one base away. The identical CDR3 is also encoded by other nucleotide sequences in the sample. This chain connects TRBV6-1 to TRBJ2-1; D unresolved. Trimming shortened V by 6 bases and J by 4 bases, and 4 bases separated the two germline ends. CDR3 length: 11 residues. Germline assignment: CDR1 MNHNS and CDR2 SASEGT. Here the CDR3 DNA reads TGTGCCAGCAGCCAGTACAATGAGCAGTTCTTC. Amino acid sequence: CASSQYNEQFF.

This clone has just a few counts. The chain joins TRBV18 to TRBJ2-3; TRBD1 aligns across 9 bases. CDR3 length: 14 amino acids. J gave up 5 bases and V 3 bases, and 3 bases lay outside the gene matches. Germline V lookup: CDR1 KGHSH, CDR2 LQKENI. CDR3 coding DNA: TGTGCCAGCTCACCTAGGACAGGGGAAGATACGCAGTATTTT. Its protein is CASSPRTGEDTQYF.

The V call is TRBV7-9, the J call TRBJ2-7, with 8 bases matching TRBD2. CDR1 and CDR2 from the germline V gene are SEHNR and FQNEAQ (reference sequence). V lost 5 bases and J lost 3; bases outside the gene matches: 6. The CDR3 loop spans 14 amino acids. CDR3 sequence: CASSPPGLVYEQYF. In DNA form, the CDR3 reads TGTGCCAGCAGCCCGCCGGGACTAGTCTACGAGCAGTACTTC.

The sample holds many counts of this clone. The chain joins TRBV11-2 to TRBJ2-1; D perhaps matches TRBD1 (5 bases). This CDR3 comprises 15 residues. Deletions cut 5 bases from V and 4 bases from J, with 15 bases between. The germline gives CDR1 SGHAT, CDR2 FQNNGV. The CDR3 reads CASSLGAMQYNEQFF. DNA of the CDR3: TGTGCCAGCAGCCTTGGGGCTATGCAGTACAATGAGCAGTTCTTC.

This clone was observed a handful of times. The CDR3 spells CASSEGPGRAKNIQYF. Written as DNA, the CDR3 is TGTGCCAGCAGCGAAGGTCCCGGGAGAGCCAAAAACATTCAGTACTTC. The chain is built from TRBV7-2 and TRBJ2-4, with a possible D match to TRBD2 (6 bases). CDR1 SGHTA and CDR2 FQGNSA come from the germline V gene. V was pared by 5 bases and J by 0 bases, with 14 bases between. The length of the CDR3 is 16 residues.

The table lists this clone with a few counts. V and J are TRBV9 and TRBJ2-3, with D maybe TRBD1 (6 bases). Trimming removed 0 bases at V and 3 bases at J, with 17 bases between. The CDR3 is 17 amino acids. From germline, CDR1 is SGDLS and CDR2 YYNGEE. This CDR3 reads CASSVEGGALWTDTQYF. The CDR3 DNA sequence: TGTGCCAGCAGCGTAGAAGGGGGAGCTCTATGGACAGATACGCAGTATTTT.

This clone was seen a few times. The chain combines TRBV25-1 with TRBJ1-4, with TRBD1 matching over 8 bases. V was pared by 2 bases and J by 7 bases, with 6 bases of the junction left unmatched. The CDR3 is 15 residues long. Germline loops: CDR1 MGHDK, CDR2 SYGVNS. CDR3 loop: CASSESGRGREKLFF. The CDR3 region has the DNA TGTGCCAGCAGTGAAAGTGGCAGGGGGCGTGAAAAACTGTTTTTT. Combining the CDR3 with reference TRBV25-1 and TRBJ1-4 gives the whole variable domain EADIYQTPRYLVIGTGKKITLECSQTMGHDKMYWYQQDPGMELHLIHYSYGVNSTEKGDLSSESTVSRIRTEHFPLTLESARPSHTSQYLCASSESGRGREKLFFGSGTQLSVL.

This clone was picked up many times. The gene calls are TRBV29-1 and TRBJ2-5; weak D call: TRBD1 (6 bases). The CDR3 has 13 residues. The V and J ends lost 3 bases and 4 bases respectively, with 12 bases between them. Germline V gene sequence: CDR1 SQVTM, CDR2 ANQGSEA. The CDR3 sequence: CSVEGQGRETQYF. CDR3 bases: TGCAGCGTTGAGGGGCAGGGGCGAGAGACCCAGTACTTC.

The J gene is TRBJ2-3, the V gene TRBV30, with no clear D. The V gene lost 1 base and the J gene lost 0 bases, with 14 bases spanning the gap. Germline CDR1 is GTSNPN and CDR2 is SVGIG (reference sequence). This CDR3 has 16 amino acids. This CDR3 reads CAWSALRTASTDTQYF. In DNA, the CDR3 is TGTGCCTGGAGTGCCCTCCGGACGGCTAGCACAGATACGCAGTATTTT.

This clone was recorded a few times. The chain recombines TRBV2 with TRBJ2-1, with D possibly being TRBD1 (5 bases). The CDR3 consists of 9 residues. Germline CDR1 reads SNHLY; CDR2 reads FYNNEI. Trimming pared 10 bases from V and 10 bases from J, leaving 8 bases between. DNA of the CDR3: TGTGCCATCACAGGAGAGCAGTTCTTC. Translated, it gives CAITGEQFF.

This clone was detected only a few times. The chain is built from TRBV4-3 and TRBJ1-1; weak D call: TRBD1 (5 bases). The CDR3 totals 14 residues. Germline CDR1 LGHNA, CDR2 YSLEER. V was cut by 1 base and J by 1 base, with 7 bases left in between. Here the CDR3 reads CASSQVTGNTEAFF. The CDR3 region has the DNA TGCGCCAGCAGCCAAGTAACAGGGAACACTGAAGCTTTCTTT.

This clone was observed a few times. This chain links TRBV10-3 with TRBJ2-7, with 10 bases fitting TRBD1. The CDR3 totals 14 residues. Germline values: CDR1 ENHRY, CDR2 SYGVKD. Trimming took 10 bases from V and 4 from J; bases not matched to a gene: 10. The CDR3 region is CASSTGTGVYEQYF. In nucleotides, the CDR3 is TGTGCCAGCAGCACCGGGACAGGGGTGTACGAGCAGTACTTC.